One sample yielded the 13 T cell receptor beta chains listed below, sequenced in a study of blood T cell repertoires in COVID-19. Assay used: immunoSEQ multiplex PCR; TCRdb lists only in-frame clones, some missing. Of 100,000 to 150,000 clones in the sample, 84% are singletons; the top ten hold approximately 12%. The sample taken for sequencing was peripheral blood. These receptors all come from a woman aged 25-40 years who had recovered from COVID-19.

CDR3 residues: CASSLGAGTREQFF. The CDR3 DNA reads TGTGCCAGCAGCTTGGGGGCCGGGACACGGGAGCAGTTCTTC. This chain joins TRBV5-4 and TRBJ2-1, with D perhaps TRBD1 (6 bases). The germline V and J ends were trimmed by 0 bases and 10 bases, with 14 bases remaining between them. The CDR3 is made up of 14 amino acids. Germline CDR1 reads SGHNT; CDR2 reads YYREEE (reference sequence).

This rearrangement joins TRBV5-1 to TRBJ2-2; D call uncertain. V was shortened by 0 bases and J by 0 bases, with 9 bases between the two germline ends. This CDR3 contains 16 residues. CDR1 and CDR2 (germline): SGHRS, YFSETQ. The CDR3 protein is CASSLVSGPNTGELFF. The CDR3, as DNA: TGCGCCAGCAGCTTGGTTTCCGGTCCGAACACCGGGGAGCTGTTTTTT.

The chain combines TRBV2 with TRBJ1-1; weak D call: TRBD1 (5 bases). Looked up from germline, CDR1 is SNHLY and CDR2 is FYNNEI. The CDR3 is 15 amino acids. Trimming pared 5 bases from V and 2 bases from J, leaving 15 bases between. CDR3 residues: CASSFERGSNTEAFF. In DNA form, the CDR3 reads TGTGCCAGCAGTTTTGAAAGGGGCAGCAACACTGAAGCTTTCTTT.

J is TRBJ2-2 and V is TRBV12-5; 8 nucleotides agree with TRBD2. V lost 1 base to trimming and J lost 2 bases; unmatched junction nucleotides: 6. Looked up from germline, CDR1 is LGHNT and CDR2 is FRNRAP. This CDR3 has 17 residues. The CDR3 DNA reads TGTGCTAGTGGTTTGGGACGAAGCGGGAGAAACACCGGGGAGCTGTTTTTT. It is translated as CASGLGRSGRNTGELFF.

This chain links TRBV9 with TRBJ2-7, with D possibly TRBD2 on 6 matching bases. The germline CDR1 and CDR2 sequences are SGDLS and YYNGEE. The CDR3 length is 14 residues. V lost 0 bases, J lost 4 bases, and 11 bases lay in between. CDR3 sequence reads: CASSVASGGYEQYF. In DNA form, the CDR3 reads TGTGCCAGCAGCGTAGCCAGTGGGGGGTACGAGCAGTACTTC.

This clone was detected only once. V and J are TRBV11-3 and TRBJ2-5, with D uncertain. Germline lookup yields CDR1 SGHNT and CDR2 YENEEA. The CDR3 loop spans 13 amino acids. The germline V and J ends were trimmed by 5 bases and 2 bases, with 9 bases remaining between them. CDR3 loop: CASSRGRQETQYF. As DNA, the CDR3 is TGTGCCAGCAGCCGAGGTCGTCAAGAGACCCAGTACTTC. The full variable domain, completed using reference TRBV11-3 and TRBJ2-5, is EAGVVQSPRYKIIEKKQPVAFWCNPISGHNTLYWYLQNLGQGPELLIRYENEEAVDDSQLPKDRFSAERLKGVDSTLKIQPAELGDSAVYLCASSRGRQETQYFGPGTRLLVL.

This chain uses TRBV18 with TRBJ2-1, with 9 bases lining up with TRBD2. This CDR3 contains 15 residues. Germline CDR1 reads KGHSH; CDR2 reads LQKENI. With V trimmed by 5 bases and J by 1 base, 3 bases remained unmatched. The chain's CDR3 is CASSAAGGSYNEQFF. For the CDR3, the DNA is TGTGCCAGCTCAGCGGCGGGGGGGTCCTACAATGAGCAGTTCTTC.

The chain carries TRBV6-5 and TRBJ1-1; TRBD1 agrees at 8 bases. The V gene's germline CDR1 is MNHEY and CDR2 SVGAGI. This CDR3 is 15 amino acids long. V was pared by 0 bases and J by 5 bases, with 5 bases of the junction left unmatched. The CDR3 DNA follows: TGTGCCAGCAGTTACTCGTTCAGGGGGCTAACTGAAGCTTTCTTT. Translation gives CASSYSFRGLTEAFF.

V and J are TRBV9 and TRBJ2-7, with 8 bases aligning to TRBD2. Trimming at V came to 3 bases and at J to 4 bases, leaving 9 bases not matched to a gene. The CDR3 covers 15 residues. CDR1 SGDLS and CDR2 YYNGEE come from the germline V gene. The CDR3 loop reads CASSGAGTRSYEQYF. CDR3 nucleotide sequence: TGTGCCAGCAGCGGCGCCGGGACTAGGTCTTACGAGCAGTACTTC.

With regard to this clone: This CDR3 is also generated by other DNA sequences in the sample. CDR3 nucleotides: TGTGCCAGCAGCTTAGACAGGGGGCGCGGCTACACCTTC. It translates to CASSLDRGRGYTF. The chain has TRBV11-2 and TRBJ1-2; 8 bases line up with TRBD1. Trimming cost V 0 bases and J 8 bases; bases outside gene matches: 2. CDR1 and CDR2 (germline): SGHAT, FQNNGV. The length of the CDR3 is 13 residues.

The V and J genes are TRBV9 and TRBJ1-2; the D gene is possibly TRBD1 (6 bases). V lost 0 bases to trimming and J lost 8 bases, with 17 bases between them. CDR1 is SGDLS, CDR2 YYNGEE, per germline. The CDR3 runs 15 residues. The CDR3 here is CASSVAPTGTRGYTF. The CDR3 bases are TGTGCCAGCAGCGTAGCCCCTACAGGGACCAGGGGCTACACCTTC.

CDR3: CASSPSGAHYEQYF. The CDR3 DNA reads as TGTGCCAGCAGCCCAAGCGGGGCTCACTACGAGCAGTACTTC. This sequence joins TRBV9 and TRBJ2-7; TRBD2 agrees at 7 bases. This CDR3 has 14 amino acids. V trimming: 4 bases; J trimming: 3 bases; junction bases outside the gene matches: 7. Germline V gene lookup returns CDR1 SGDLS and CDR2 YYNGEE.

The chain couples TRBV19 to TRBJ1-4; 7 bases align to TRBD1. The CDR3 spans 14 residues. V shed 7 bases and J 4 bases; nucleotides not matched to a gene: 6. Germline CDR1 and CDR2: LNHDA and SQIVND (reference sequence). The CDR3 sequence is CASMPGTVNEKLFF. In DNA, the CDR3 is TGTGCCAGTATGCCCGGGACAGTTAATGAAAAACTGTTTTTT. The whole variable domain, remainder taken from reference TRBV19 and TRBJ1-4, is DGGITQSPKYLFRKEGQNVTLSCEQNLNHDAMYWYRQDPGQGLRLIYYSQIVNDFQKGDIAEGYSVSREKKESFPLTVTSAQKNPTAFYLCASMPGTVNEKLFFGSGTQLSVL.